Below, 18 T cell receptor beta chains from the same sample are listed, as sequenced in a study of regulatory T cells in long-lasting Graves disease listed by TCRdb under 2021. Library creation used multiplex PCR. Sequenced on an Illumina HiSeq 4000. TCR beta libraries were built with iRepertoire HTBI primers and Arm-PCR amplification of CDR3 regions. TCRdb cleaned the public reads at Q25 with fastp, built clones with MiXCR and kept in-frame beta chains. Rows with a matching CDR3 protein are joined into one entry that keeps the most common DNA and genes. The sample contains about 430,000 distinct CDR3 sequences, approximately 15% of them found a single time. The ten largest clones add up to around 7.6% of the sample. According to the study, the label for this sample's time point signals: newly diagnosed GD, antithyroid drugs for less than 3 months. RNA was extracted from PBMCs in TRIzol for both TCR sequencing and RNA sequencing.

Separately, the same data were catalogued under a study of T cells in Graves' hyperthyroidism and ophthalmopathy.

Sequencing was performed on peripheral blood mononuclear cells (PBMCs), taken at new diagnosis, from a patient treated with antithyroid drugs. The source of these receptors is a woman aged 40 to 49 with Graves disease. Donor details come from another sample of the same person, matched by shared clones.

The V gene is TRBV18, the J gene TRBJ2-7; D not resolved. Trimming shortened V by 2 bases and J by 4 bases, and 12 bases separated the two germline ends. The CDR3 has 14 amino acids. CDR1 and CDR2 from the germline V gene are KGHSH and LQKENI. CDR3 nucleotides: TGTGCCAGCTCACCAGGGTTCGGAGCTTACGAGCAGTACGTC. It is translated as CASSPGFGAYEQYV.

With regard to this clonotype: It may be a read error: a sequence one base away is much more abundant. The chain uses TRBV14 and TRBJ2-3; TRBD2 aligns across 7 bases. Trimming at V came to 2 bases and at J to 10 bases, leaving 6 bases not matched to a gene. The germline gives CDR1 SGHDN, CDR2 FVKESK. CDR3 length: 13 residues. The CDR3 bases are TGTGCCAGCAGCCAAAGCGGGGCGGATGCGCAGTATTTT. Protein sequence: CASSQSGADAQYF.

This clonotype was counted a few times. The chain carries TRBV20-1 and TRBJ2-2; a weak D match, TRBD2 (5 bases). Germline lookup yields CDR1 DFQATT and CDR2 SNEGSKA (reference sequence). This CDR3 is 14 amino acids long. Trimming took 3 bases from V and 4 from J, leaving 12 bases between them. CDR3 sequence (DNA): TGCAGTGCTAGGTTAGGTACTAGCACCGGGGAGCTGTTTTTT. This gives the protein CSARLGTSTGELFF.

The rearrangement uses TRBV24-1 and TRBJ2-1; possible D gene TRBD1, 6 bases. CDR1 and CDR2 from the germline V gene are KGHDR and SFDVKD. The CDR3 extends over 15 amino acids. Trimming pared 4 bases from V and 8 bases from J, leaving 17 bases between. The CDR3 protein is CATSEITGLKDEQFF. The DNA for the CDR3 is TGTGCCACCAGTGAAATAACAGGGTTGAAAGATGAGCAGTTCTTC.

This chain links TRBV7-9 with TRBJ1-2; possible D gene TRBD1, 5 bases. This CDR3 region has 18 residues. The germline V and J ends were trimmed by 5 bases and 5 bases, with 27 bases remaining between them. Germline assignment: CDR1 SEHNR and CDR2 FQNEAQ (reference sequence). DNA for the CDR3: TGTGCCAGCAGCCCCAGGGCGGGACGCACGCTTTCCACTTATGGCTACACCTTC. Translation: CASSPRAGRTLSTYGYTF.

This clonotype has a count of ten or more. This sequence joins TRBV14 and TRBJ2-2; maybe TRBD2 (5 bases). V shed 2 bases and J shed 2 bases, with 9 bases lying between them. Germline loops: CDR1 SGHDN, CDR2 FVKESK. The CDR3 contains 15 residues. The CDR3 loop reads CASSQRGFNTGELFF. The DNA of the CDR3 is TGTGCCAGCAGCCAACGGGGATTTAACACCGGGGAGCTGTTTTTT.

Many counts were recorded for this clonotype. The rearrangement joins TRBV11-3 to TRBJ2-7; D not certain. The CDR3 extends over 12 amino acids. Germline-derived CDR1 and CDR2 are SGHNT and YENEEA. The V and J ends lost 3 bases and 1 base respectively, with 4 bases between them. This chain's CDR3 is CASSLASYEQYF. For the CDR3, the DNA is TGTGCCAGCAGCTTGGCGTCCTACGAGCAGTACTTC.

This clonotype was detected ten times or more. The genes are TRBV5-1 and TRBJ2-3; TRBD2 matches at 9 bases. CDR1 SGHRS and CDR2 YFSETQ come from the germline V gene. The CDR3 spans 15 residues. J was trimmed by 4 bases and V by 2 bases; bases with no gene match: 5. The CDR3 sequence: CASSFGTSFPDTQYF. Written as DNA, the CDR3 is TGCGCCAGCAGCTTTGGGACTAGCTTCCCAGATACGCAGTATTTT.

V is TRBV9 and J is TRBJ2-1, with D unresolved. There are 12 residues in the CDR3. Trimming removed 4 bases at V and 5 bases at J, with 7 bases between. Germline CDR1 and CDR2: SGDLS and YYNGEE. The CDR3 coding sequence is TGTGCCAGCAGCCCTGTCCACAATGAGCAGTTCTTC. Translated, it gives CASSPVHNEQFF.

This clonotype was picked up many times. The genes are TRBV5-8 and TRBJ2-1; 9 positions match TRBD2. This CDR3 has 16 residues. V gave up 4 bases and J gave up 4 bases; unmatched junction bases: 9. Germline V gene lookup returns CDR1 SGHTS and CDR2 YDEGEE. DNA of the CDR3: TGTGCCAGCAGCGTTACTAGCGGGTTGAGGTACAATGAGCAGTTCTTC. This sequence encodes CASSVTSGLRYNEQFF.

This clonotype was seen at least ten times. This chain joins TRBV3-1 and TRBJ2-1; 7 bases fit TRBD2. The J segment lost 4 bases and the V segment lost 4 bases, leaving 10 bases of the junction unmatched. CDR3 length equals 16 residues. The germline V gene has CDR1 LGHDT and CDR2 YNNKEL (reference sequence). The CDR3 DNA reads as TGTGCCAGCAGCCCCGGGGGGAGGGCAAGGTACAATGAGCAGTTCTTC. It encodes CASSPGGRARYNEQFF.

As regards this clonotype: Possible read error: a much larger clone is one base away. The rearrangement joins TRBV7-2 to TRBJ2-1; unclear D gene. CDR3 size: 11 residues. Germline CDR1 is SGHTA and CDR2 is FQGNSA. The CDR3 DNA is TGTGCCAGCAGCTTAGCGCTCGAGCAGCTCTTC. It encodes CASSLALEQLF.

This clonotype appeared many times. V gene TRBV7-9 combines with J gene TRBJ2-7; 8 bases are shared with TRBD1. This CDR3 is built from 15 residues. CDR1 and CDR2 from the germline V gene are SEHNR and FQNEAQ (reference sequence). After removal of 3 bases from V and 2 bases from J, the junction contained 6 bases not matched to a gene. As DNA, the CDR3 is TGTGCCAGCAGCTTCGGACAGGGCCTACCCTACGAGCAGTACTTC. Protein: CASSFGQGLPYEQYF. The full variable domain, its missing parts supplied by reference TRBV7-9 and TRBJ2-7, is DTGVSQNPRHKITKRGQNVTFRCDPISEHNRLYWYRQTLGQGPEFLTYFQNEAQLEKSRLLSDRFSAERPKGSFSTLEIQRTEQGDSAMYLCASSFGQGLPYEQYFGPGTRLTVT.

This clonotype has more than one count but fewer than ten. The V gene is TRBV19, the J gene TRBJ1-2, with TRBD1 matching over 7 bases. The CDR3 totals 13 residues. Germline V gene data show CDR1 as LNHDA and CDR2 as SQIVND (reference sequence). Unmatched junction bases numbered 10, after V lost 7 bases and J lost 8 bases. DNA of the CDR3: TGTGCCAGTACCAGACAGGGCGGCTGGGGCTACACCTTC. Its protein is CASTRQGGWGYTF. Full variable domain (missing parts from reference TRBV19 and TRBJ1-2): DGGITQSPKYLFRKEGQNVTLSCEQNLNHDAMYWYRQDPGQGLRLIYYSQIVNDFQKGDIAEGYSVSREKKESFPLTVTSAQKNPTAFYLCASTRQGGWGYTFGSGTRLTVV.

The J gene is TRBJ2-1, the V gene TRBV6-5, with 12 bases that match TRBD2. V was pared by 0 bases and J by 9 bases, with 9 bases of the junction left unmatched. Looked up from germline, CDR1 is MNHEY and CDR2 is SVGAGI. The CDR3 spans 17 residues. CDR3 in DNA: TGTGCCAGCAGTTACTCGATTCCTAGCGGGAGGGCCAGTGAGCAGTTCTTC. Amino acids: CASSYSIPSGRASEQFF.

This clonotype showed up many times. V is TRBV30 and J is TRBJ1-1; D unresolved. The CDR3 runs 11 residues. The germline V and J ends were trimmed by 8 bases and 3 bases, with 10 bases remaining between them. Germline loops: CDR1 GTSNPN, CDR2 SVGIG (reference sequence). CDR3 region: CAGSRYTEAFF. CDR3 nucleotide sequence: TGTGCCGGATCCCGCTACACTGAAGCTTTCTTT.

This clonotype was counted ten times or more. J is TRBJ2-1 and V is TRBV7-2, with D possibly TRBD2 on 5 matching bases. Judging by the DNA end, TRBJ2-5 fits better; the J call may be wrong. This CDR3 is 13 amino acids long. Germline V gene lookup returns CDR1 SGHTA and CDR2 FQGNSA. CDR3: CASSPGIQETQYF. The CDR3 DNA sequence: TGTGCCAGCAGCCCCGGGATCCAAGAGACCCAGTACTTC.

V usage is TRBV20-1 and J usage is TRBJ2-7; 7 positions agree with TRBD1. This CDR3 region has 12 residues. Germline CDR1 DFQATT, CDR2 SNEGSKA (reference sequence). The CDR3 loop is CSEGASRGEQYF. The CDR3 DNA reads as TGCAGCGAGGGGGCTTCGAGGGGCGAGCAGTACTTC.